These 17 T cell receptor beta chains were all obtained from the same sample, sequenced in a study of read filtering for tumor transcriptome and immune sequencing (dated by TCRdb to about 2020). TCRdb lists the instrument as Illumina HiSeq 4000. Starting from 350 to 500 ng RNA, TCR libraries were constructed with the Immunoverse kit using molecular barcoded adaptors that cover the alpha/delta and beta/gamma chains. TCRdb cleaned the public reads at Q25 with fastp, built clones with MiXCR and kept in-frame beta chains. Every entry covers one CDR3 protein and lists the most common genes and DNA from its rows. This sample holds around 130,000 distinct CDR3 sequences; roughly an eighth were observed only once. The ten largest clones capture just under 8.5% of the sample. The sample taken for sequencing was a population of CD138-negative cells sorted from bone marrow. The intended sense of this specimen's cell subset or site label: bone marrow mononuclear cells depleted of CD138+ plasma/myeloma cells by negative magnetic selection. The receptors derive from a donor at least 40 years old with multiple myeloma.

This clonotype came up many times. The V gene is TRBV30, the J gene TRBJ1-2, with D possibly TRBD1 on 5 matching bases. The CDR3 is made up of 13 amino acids. The germline V gene has CDR1 GTSNPN and CDR2 SVGIG (reference sequence). V dropped 2 bases and J dropped 7 bases, with 14 bases sitting between them. CDR3 amino acids: CAWSRAGLGGYTF. The CDR3 region has the DNA TGTGCCTGGAGTCGGGCAGGGTTAGGTGGCTACACCTTC.

This clonotype has a handful of counts. V is TRBV19 and J is TRBJ2-5; TRBD2 agrees at 14 bases. Germline V lookup: CDR1 LNHDA, CDR2 SQIVND (reference sequence). The CDR3 loop spans 17 amino acids. Losses at the gene ends were 3 bases for V and 5 bases for J; bases not matched to a gene: 8. As DNA, the CDR3 is TGTGCCAGTAGTATGGGGACTAGCGGGAGTAGAGGGGAGACCCAGTACTTC. Translated, it gives CASSMGTSGSRGETQYF.

This clonotype has a handful of counts. This CDR3 reads CSVDQTGRGELFF. In DNA, the CDR3 is TGCAGCGTTGATCAGACGGGACGAGGGGAGCTGTTTTTT. The genes are TRBV29-1 and TRBJ2-2, with D perhaps matching TRBD1 or TRBD2 (5 bases each). The V end was cut by 3 bases, the J end by 8 bases, with 13 bases between. This CDR3 contains 13 residues. CDR1 and CDR2 from the germline V gene are SQVTM and ANQGSEA.

This clonotype came up many times. V and J are TRBV4-1 and TRBJ2-3, with unresolved D. Germline V gene data show CDR1 as MGHRA and CDR2 as YSYEKL. This CDR3 comprises 12 residues. The V and J ends lost 2 bases and 1 base respectively, with 1 base between them. The CDR3 spells CASSQRTDTQYF. The CDR3 region has the DNA TGCGCCAGCAGCCAACGCACAGATACGCAGTATTTT.

This clonotype came up many times. This chain links TRBV25-1 with TRBJ2-1; D remains unclear. The CDR3 consists of 12 residues. Germline CDR1 and CDR2: MGHDK and SYGVNS. The V end lost 2 bases, the J end lost 8 bases, and 7 bases lay between the germline ends. In DNA, the CDR3 is TGTGCCAGCAGTGAAAGTGGTGATGAGCAGTTCTTC. It translates to CASSESGDEQFF.

This clonotype was seen at least ten times. This rearrangement joins TRBV7-2 to TRBJ1-6, with 7 bases aligning to TRBD1. The ends lost 5 bases at V and 7 bases at J; junction bases unmatched: 8. The CDR3 contains 15 residues. In germline, CDR1 is SGHTA, CDR2 FQGNSA. DNA of the CDR3: TGTGCCAGCAGCGCTAGACAGGGCACCAATTCACCCCTCCACTTT. As protein: CASSARQGTNSPLHF.

The genes are TRBV15 and TRBJ2-2; D is possibly TRBD2 (5 bases). V was clipped by 5 bases and J by 1 base, with 14 bases between them. CDR1 is LNHNV, CDR2 YYDKDF, per germline (reference sequence). The CDR3 runs to 16 residues. CDR3 sequence reads: CATSGERGRNTGELFF. Here the CDR3 DNA reads TGTGCCACCAGCGGCGAGAGAGGGAGGAACACCGGGGAGCTGTTTTTT.

This clonotype was picked up many times. The genes are TRBV6-2 or TRBV6-3 and TRBJ2-1; D might be TRBD1 or TRBD2, each matching 5 bases. The germline V and J ends were trimmed by 10 bases and 5 bases, with 24 bases remaining between them. Germline assignment: CDR1 MNHEY and CDR2 SVGEGT. The CDR3 totals 16 residues. CDR3 sequence: CAITRGRDAYNNEQFF. CDR3 nucleotide sequence: TGTGCCATCACGAGGGGACGGGACGCTTACAACAATGAGCAGTTCTTC.

This clonotype was seen ten or more times. The CDR3 is CASSMSTSVGHEQYF. The CDR3 bases are TGTGCCAGTAGTATGTCCACTAGTGTCGGCCACGAGCAGTACTTC. The V gene is TRBV19, the J gene TRBJ2-7, with a possible D match to TRBD2 (5 bases). Germline V gene data show CDR1 as LNHDA and CDR2 as SQIVND (reference sequence). The CDR3 has 15 residues. V was cut by 3 bases and J by 5 bases, with 17 bases left in between.

Ten or more counts support this clonotype. The chain combines TRBV27 with TRBJ2-1; D uncertain. Trimming pared 7 bases from V and 5 bases from J, leaving 6 bases between. Germline CDR1 MNHEY, CDR2 SMNVEV (reference sequence). The CDR3 loop spans 11 amino acids. The CDR3 here is CASTWDNEQFF. The CDR3 DNA sequence: TGTGCCAGCACCTGGGACAATGAGCAGTTCTTC.

This clonotype was seen many times. The chain combines TRBV5-1 with TRBJ1-1; D is unresolved. There are 15 residues in the CDR3. V was shortened by 2 bases and J by 1 base, with 12 bases between the two germline ends. The germline V gene has CDR1 SGHRS and CDR2 YFSETQ. The chain's CDR3 is CASSFVGVGNTEAFF. CDR3 coding DNA: TGCGCCAGCAGCTTTGTCGGGGTGGGGAACACTGAAGCTTTCTTT.

The chain combines TRBV5-5 with TRBJ2-2, with D uncertain. V lost 2 bases to trimming and J lost 4 bases, with 9 bases between them. This CDR3 is 14 amino acids long. CDR1 is SGHKS and CDR2 is YYEKEE in the germline V gene (reference sequence). CDR3 sequence reads: CASSLGCGTGELFF. The DNA for the CDR3 is TGTGCCAGCAGCTTAGGGTGTGGCACCGGGGAGCTGTTTTTT. Drawing the rest from reference TRBV5-5 and TRBJ2-2, the complete variable domain is DAGVTQSPTHLIKTRGQQVTLRCSPISGHKSVSWYQQVLGQGPQFIFQYYEKEERGRGNFPDRFSARQFPNYSSELNVNALLLGDSALYLCASSLGCGTGELFFGEGSRLTVL.

This clonotype was detected ten times or more. This chain links TRBV7-9 with TRBJ2-1; tentatively, D is TRBD2 (5 bases). Trimming took 3 bases from V and 8 from J, leaving 8 bases between them. CDR1 and CDR2 (germline): SEHNR, FQNEAQ (reference sequence). The CDR3 runs 12 residues. The CDR3 nucleotides are TGTGCCAGCAGCTTGAGGGTCTATGAGCAGTTCTTC. Translated: CASSLRVYEQFF.

Details on this clonotype: A read error may explain this, as a much larger clone is one base away. The rearrangement uses TRBV7-9 and TRBJ1-1, with TRBD1 matching over 9 bases. The CDR3 covers 16 residues. The V segment lost 5 bases and the J segment 3 bases; nucleotides outside the gene matches: 10. Germline-derived CDR1 and CDR2 are SEHNR and FQNEAQ (reference sequence). The CDR3 region has the DNA TGTGCCAGCAGCACTGGACAGGGGCTGAGCGACACTGAAGCTTTCTTT. It specifies CASSTGQGLSDTEAFF.

For this clonotype: One junction end does not reproduce the germline sequence, and a read error may be involved. The rearrangement joins TRBV12-3 or TRBV12-4 to TRBJ1-1; D is unresolved. The CDR3 runs to 15 residues. CDR3 nucleotide sequence: TGTGTCAGCACCCCCTCGCGGGTTCTGAACACTGAAGCTTTCTTT. It is translated as CVSTPSRVLNTEAFF.

This clonotype was observed many times. This chain links TRBV5-4 with TRBJ1-4; 11 nucleotides align to TRBD1. Trimming cost V 4 bases and J 2 bases; bases outside gene matches: 4. This CDR3 contains 16 residues. Germline CDR1 SGHNT, CDR2 YYREEE (reference sequence). CDR3: CASSPGQGATNEKLFF. The DNA for the CDR3 is TGTGCCAGCAGCCCAGGACAGGGGGCCACTAATGAAAAACTGTTTTTT.

This clonotype was seen repeatedly, ten times or more. J is TRBJ1-2 and V is TRBV2; the D is unclear. Germline V gene data show CDR1 as SNHLY and CDR2 as FYNNEI. This CDR3 is 12 amino acids long. Trimming pared 6 bases from V and 2 bases from J, leaving 7 bases between. In DNA, the CDR3 is TGTGCCAGCAGGGACGAAAACTATGGCTACACCTTC. Its translation is CASRDENYGYTF.